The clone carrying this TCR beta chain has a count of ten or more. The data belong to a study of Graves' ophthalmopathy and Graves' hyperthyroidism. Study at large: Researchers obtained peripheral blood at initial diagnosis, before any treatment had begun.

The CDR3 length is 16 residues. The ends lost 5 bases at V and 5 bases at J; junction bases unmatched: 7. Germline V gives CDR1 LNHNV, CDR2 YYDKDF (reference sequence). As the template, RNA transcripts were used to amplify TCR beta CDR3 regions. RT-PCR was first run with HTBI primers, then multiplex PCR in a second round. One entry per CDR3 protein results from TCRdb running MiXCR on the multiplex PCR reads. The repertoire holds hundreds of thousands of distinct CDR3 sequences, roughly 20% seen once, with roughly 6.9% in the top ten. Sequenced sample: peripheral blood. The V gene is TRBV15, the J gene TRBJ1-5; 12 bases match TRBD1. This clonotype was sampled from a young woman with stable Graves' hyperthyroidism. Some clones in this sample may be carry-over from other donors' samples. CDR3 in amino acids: CATSFRDRGLDQPQHF. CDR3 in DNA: TGTGCCACCAGCTTCCGGGACAGGGGGCTGGATCAGCCCCAGCATTTT.